The T cell receptor beta chain described here comes from a study of T cells in Graves' hyperthyroidism and ophthalmopathy. Study results and limitations: Ophthalmopathy could be told apart from stable hyperthyroidism with a 13 V-J model. Progression to ophthalmopathy was predicted a median of 6.5 months early.

This clonotype was picked up a small number of times. Its matching antigen is unknown. At least 3 on the Clinical Activity Score was recorded for ophthalmopathy patients, who also had NOSPECS grade at least 4 and duration under 3 months. On the basis of clinical symptoms, serum thyroxine and TRAb, thyroid ultrasound and orbital computed tomography, diagnoses were made. RNA transcripts gave rise to amplified TCR beta CDR3 regions. HTBI primers were used for first-round RT-PCR of the TCR CDR3. TCRdb recomputed calls from the multiplex PCR reads with MiXCR, one row per CDR3 protein. The data contain over 400,000 distinct CDR3 sequences, around 15% of them seen just once; the ten biggest clones take up roughly 13%. Trimming took off 4 bases at V and 3 bases at J, with 13 bases between the two ends. Germline CDR1 reads MNHEY; CDR2 reads SMNVEV (reference sequence). This CDR3 spans 14 amino acids.

Source material: blood. This sequence joins TRBV27 and TRBJ2-7; TRBD2 is a possible D gene (5 bases). The sequence was obtained from a man in his late teens or twenties with Graves' ophthalmopathy. The CDR3 sequence: CASSYNRELYEQYF. CDR3 bases: TGTGCCAGCAGTTACAACCGGGAACTCTACGAGCAGTACTTC.